This is a list of T cell receptor beta chains from one sample in a study of read filtering for tumor transcriptome and immune sequencing. TCRdb ran MiXCR on the reads and lists one entry per CDR3 protein. In the table there are roughly 130,000 distinct CDR3 sequences, roughly 13% of which are singletons. Material: a population of CD138-negative cells sorted from bone marrow. The receptor set was obtained from a donor aged 40 or older with multiple myeloma. Both conserved end residues are trimmed from each CDR3. The order of the fields is V gene, J gene, CDR3 protein.

V gene: TRBV9
J gene: TRBJ1-4
CDR3 protein: ASSVAGTANEKLF

V gene: TRBV29-1
J gene: TRBJ1-1
CDR3 protein: SAQTIGVGNTEAF

V gene: TRBV7-9
J gene: TRBJ1-1
CDR3 protein: ASSARGQGAPEAF

V gene: TRBV5-1
J gene: TRBJ2-2
CDR3 protein: ASRDMDTGELI

V gene: TRBV7-8
J gene: TRBJ1-1
CDR3 protein: ASSDPGGEDTEAF

V gene: TRBV10-3
J gene: TRBJ2-3
CDR3 protein: ATSTSGPDTQY

V gene: TRBV12-3/TRBV12-4
J gene: TRBJ2-3
CDR3 protein: ASSFLGLAGSTDTQY

V gene: TRBV6-5
J gene: TRBJ2-2
CDR3 protein: ASSPPTNTGELF

V gene: TRBV7-6
J gene: TRBJ2-2
CDR3 protein: ASSLPGTAATGELF

V gene: TRBV7-6
J gene: TRBJ2-1
CDR3 protein: ASSLGGSNNKQF

V gene: TRBV6-2/TRBV6-3
J gene: TRBJ1-1
CDR3 protein: ASSLEGTTEAF

V gene: TRBV20-1
J gene: TRBJ2-1
CDR3 protein: SARTGLLAGVGDNEQF